The subject of this entry is one T cell receptor beta chain. Its antigen is unknown. No base quality information exists; no much larger clone differs at one position. This entry belongs to a study of vaccination effects on CD4 cells after COVID-19 (dated by TCRdb to 2021 to 2024). With regard to the full study: Across the study, the median time from the second dose to post-vaccine sampling was 72 days (range 14 to 241). The Oncomine TCR Beta short-read assay on an Illumina iSeq 100 was used to sequence cultures from other donors in the study. SARS-CoV-2 spike-specific CD4+ TCR repertoires from before and after mRNA vaccination were compared in COVID-19 convalescent patients and in infection-naive vaccine recipients. A total of ten to eleven COVID-19 convalescent patients and several SARS-CoV-2-naive healthy vaccine recipients were included in the full study.

The receptor library was made with the immunoSEQ multiplex PCR assay. DNA from the cultured, isolated CD4+ T cells was subjected to TCR beta CDR3 sequencing. The original methods were these. Non-productive TCR sequences were discarded, and reads were trimmed to the CDR3 region, with only CDR3s of 7 or more amino acids retained. The MANAFEST web app was used to pick out antigen-specific clonotypes by comparing their expansion in peptide wells with that in reference cultures. To be called positive, a clone needed expansion at FDR<0.05 compared with the reference and with all other wells, an odds ratio greater than 5, and a frequency greater than 0.1% in two replicate wells. A clonotype was called cross-reactive if it was significantly expanded both in SARS-CoV-2 spike wells and in at least one common cold coronavirus spike condition. Using the stringdist R package, CDR3 similarity was measured by Levenshtein distance, and unrooted trees were constructed with ape in R 3.6.1. The source is immuneACCESS, and TCRdb retained only in-frame sequences with V and J called. Part of the clones is not carried over; for the studies checked, unresolved V genes explain less than half of this, and the remainder is unexplained. D and trimming were read from the DNA, whereas the V and J calls and clone size are those reported in that table. This sample lists 25,000 to 35,000 clones; 55% to 75% were detected once. The ten largest clones represent 7% to 9.5% of the sample.

Paper-wide results and their limitations: Marked clonal contraction was observed in both infection-induced and vaccine-induced clones at late post-vaccination timepoints, consistent with waning T cell responses. Among healthy vaccine recipients, nearly all vaccine-induced clones were SARS-CoV-2 mono-reactive, and only 1 of 255 was cross-reactive with common cold coronaviruses. The study was limited by a small number of convalescent patients, and early post-infection timepoints were lacking.

V ends up 3 bases short and J 4 bases short, with an unmatched junction base count of 8. Reading the germline V gene gives CDR1 SNHLY and CDR2 FYNNEI. From the cysteine up to the phenylalanine, the CDR3 has a length of 15 residues. Only the CDR3 region is kept as DNA, spanning 45 bases read in frame from base 1. To identify antigen-specific CD4+ T cell clonotypes by their expansion, the ViraFEST assay first stimulated PBMC with viral peptide pools and then applied TCR sequencing. After less than eleven days of culture, CD4+ T cells were isolated with the EasySep CD4+ T cell isolation kit. Participants received two doses of either the BNT162b2 or the mRNA-1273 mRNA SARS-CoV-2 vaccine. Healthy vaccine recipients had no prior SARS-CoV-2 infection, confirmed by negative nucleocapsid antibodies before and after vaccination. Each well held fewer than 2.5 million PBMC cultured in IMDM containing approximately 5.2% human AB serum, around 10 IU/ml IL-2 and gentamicin, along with approximately 10 ug/ml peptides. On days 3 and 7, half of the culture medium was replaced with fresh IL-2-containing medium. Unless noted otherwise, every peptide stimulation condition was cultured in triplicate wells. Using Ficoll-Paque Plus gradient centrifugation, PBMC were separated from whole blood and then either used fresh or cryopreserved at -140C. Overlapping peptide pools spanned the spike proteins of SARS-CoV-2 and the common cold coronaviruses HCoV-NL63, HCoV-OC43 and HCoV-229E. The QIAamp micro DNA kit was used to extract genomic DNA from the cultured CD4+ T cells.

The source material was CD4+ T cells from PBMCs cultured with HCoV-NL63 spike peptides, sampled after COVID-19 vaccination. What this sample's cell subset or site label stands for: HCoV-NL63 spike overlapping peptide pool stimulation. The rearrangement joined TRBV2 to TRBJ2-5; 7 central bases correspond to TRBD2. The receptor's source is a human donor who received a COVID-19 vaccine. The encoded CDR3 is CASSDSGLVPETQYF. The nucleotides are TGTGCCAGCAGTGATAGCGGACTAGTCCCAGAGACCCAGTACTTC.